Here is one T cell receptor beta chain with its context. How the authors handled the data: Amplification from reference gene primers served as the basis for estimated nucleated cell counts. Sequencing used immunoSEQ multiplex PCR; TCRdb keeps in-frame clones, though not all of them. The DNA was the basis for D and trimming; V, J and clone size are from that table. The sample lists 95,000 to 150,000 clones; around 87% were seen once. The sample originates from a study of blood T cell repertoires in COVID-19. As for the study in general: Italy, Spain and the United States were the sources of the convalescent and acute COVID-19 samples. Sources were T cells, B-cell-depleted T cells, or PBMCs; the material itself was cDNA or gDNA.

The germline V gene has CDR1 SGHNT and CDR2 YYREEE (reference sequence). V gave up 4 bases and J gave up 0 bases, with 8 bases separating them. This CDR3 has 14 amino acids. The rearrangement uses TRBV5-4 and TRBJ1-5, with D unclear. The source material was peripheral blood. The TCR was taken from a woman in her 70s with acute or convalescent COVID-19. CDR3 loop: CASSRDNSNQPQHF. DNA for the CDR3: TGTGCCAGCAGCCGAGACAATAGCAATCAGCCCCAGCATTTT. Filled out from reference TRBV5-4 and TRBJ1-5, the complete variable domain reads ETGVTQSPTHLIKTRGQQVTLRCSSQSGHNTVSWYQQALGQGPQFIFQYYREEENGRGNFPPRFSGLQFPNYSSELNVNALELDDSALYLCASSRDNSNQPQHFGDGTRLSIL.